This T cell receptor beta chain is drawn from a study of response to subunit inactivated influenza vaccine. V lost 3 bases, J lost 7 bases, and 18 bases lay in between. CDR1 and CDR2 (germline): MNHEY, SMNVEV (reference sequence). The CDR3 has 15 residues. A single record per CDR3 protein comes from TCRdb applying MiXCR to the RT-PCR reads. The sample consists of about 800,000 distinct CDR3 sequences, less than 25% of them appearing once. The receptor was derived from a man between 50 and 59 years old who received an inactivated influenza vaccine. Sequencing used PBMCs from blood, obtained around 5 days after vaccination. The chain combines TRBV27 with TRBJ1-1; D ambiguous. The CDR3 nucleotides are TGTGCCAGCAGTTTCCTGGCGCAGGCCGGTAGTGAAGCTTTCTTT. Its translation: CASSFLAQAGSEAFF.